These T cell receptor beta chains were read from a single sample in a study of T cell changes during pregnancy in multiple sclerosis. Only in-frame clones appear in the TCRdb table, and some are missing; sequencing was by immunoSEQ multiplex PCR. This sample has approximately 66,000 clones, with about 91% found just once. Sample: CD8+ T cells from peripheral blood mononuclear cells, taken before pregnancy. Receptor source: a female donor with multiple sclerosis, enrolled in a pregnancy study. CDR3s include the opening cysteine and the closing phenylalanine or tryptophan. A D gene is named only where the DNA matches it firmly. Not every row has a clone size; where given, it reads once, few, many or a size class.

d_call	v_call	j_call	clone_size	cdr3_nt	cdr3_aa
-	TRBV11-2	TRBJ1-4	-	TGTGCCAGCAGCTTAGGAGGTGAAAAACTGTTTTTT	CASSLGGEKLFF
-	TRBV13	TRBJ1-2	-	TGTGCCAGCAGCTTAGGCAGAGGTGGCTACACCTTC	CASSLGRGGYTF
-	TRBV11-2	TRBJ2-1	-	TGTGCCAGCAGCACAGAACCGAATGAGCAGTTCTTC	CASSTEPNEQFF
-	TRBV4-2	TRBJ1-1	-	TGTGCCAGCAGCCAAGATTCGGGAGGGAACACTGAAGCTTTCTTT	CASSQDSGGNTEAFF
TRBD2	TRBV27	TRBJ2-5	-	TGTGCCAGCAGTTACTGGGGGGGGGAGACCCAGTACTTC	CASSYWGGETQYF
TRBD1	TRBV27	TRBJ2-1	once	TGTGCCAGCAGTTTCGGACAGGGTACTGAGCAGTTCTTC	CASSFGQGTEQFF
-	TRBV19	TRBJ1-5	-	TGTGCCAGTAGTATCGCCAGGGGTGGCAATCAGCCCCAGCATTTT	CASSIARGGNQPQHF
-	TRBV6-5	TRBJ2-7	-	TGTGCCAGCAGTTACTCCCTCTACGAGCAGTACTTC	CASSYSLYEQYF
TRBD1	TRBV7-3	TRBJ1-1	-	TGTGCCAGCAGCCAGACTTACAGGGGCGCCTCTCCGAACACTGAAGCTTTCTTT	CASSQTYRGASPNTEAFF
-	TRBV7-8	TRBJ1-1	-	TGTGCCAGCAGCATAACTGGGGGGGGCACTGAAGCTTTCTTT	CASSITGGGTEAFF
-	TRBV6-5	TRBJ1-1	once	TGTGCCAGCAGTTACCTCGGAGGTACTGAAGCTTTCTTT	CASSYLGGTEAFF
-	TRBV5-1	TRBJ1-1	-	TGCGCCAGCAGCTTGGCCAGCTGGACAGAGGCTGAAGCTTTCTTT	CASSLASWTEAEAFF
TRBD1	TRBV19	TRBJ1-1	-	TGTGCCAGTAGTATGGGGACAGGGACTGAAGCTTTCTTT	CASSMGTGTEAFF
TRBD1	TRBV29-1	TRBJ2-7	-	TGCAGCGGCTGGACAGGGAAAGAGCAGTACTTC	CSGWTGKEQYF
TRBD2	TRBV29-1	TRBJ2-1	-	TGCAGCGTCCCCGGGGGAGGGACTAGCCTGTTCTTC	CSVPGGGTSLFF
TRBD1	TRBV7-6	TRBJ2-2	-	TGTGCCAGCAGCGACCGGGACAGGGGAAGCACCGGGGAGCTGTTTTTT	CASSDRDRGSTGELFF
-	TRBV27	TRBJ1-1	few	TGTGCCAGCAGTTTATCCGCAGCGGTGACTGAAGCTTTCTTT	CASSLSAAVTEAFF
TRBD1	TRBV4-1	TRBJ1-2	once	TGCGCCAGCGCGGGACAGGACTATGGCTACACCTTC	CASAGQDYGYTF
-	TRBV6-4	TRBJ2-1	-	TGTGCCAGCAGTGACTTGGCAACAAACAATGAGCAGTTCTTC	CASSDLATNNEQFF
TRBD1	TRBV19	TRBJ2-1	-	TGTGCCAGTAGTATTGGGGGACAGCTGGAACGTAATGAGCAGTTCTTC	CASSIGGQLERNEQFF
-	TRBV30	TRBJ2-7	-	TGTGCCTGGAGTGCCACAAGTGGCGAGCAGTACTTC	CAWSATSGEQYF
-	TRBV4-1	TRBJ1-6	-	TGCGCCAGCAGCCAAGCCGAGAATTCACCCCTCCACTTT	CASSQAENSPLHF
-	TRBV7-8	TRBJ1-6	-	TGTGCCAGCAGCTTAGTGGCCAGGGGTTCCTATAATTCACCCCTCCACTTT	CASSLVARGSYNSPLHF
TRBD1	TRBV5-4	TRBJ1-6	-	TGTGCCAGCAGCTACGCAGGACAGGGGTATTCACCCCTCCACTTT	CASSYAGQGYSPLHF
-	TRBV2	TRBJ2-3	-	TGTGCCAGCAGTGTCCCCAGGGAAGTATCCGGTACGCAGTATTTT	CASSVPREVSGTQYF
TRBD2	TRBV5-1	TRBJ2-5	-	TGCGCCAGCAGCTTGGCATCGGGGTCGACGGGGGGGTTAGAAGAGACCCAGTACTTC	CASSLASGSTGGLEETQYF
-	TRBV9	TRBJ2-1	-	TGTGCCAGCAGCTCCGACTCTGGCAATGAGCAGTTCTTC	CASSSDSGNEQFF
TRBD2	TRBV7-6	TRBJ2-5	once	TGTGCCAGCAGCCCGACAGCGGGGGCCCGGGAGACCCAGTACTTC	CASSPTAGARETQYF
TRBD1	TRBV5-6	TRBJ2-5	-	TGTGCCAGCAGCTTGGGTTCAAAGGACAGGGGATCGGAGACCCAGTACTTC	CASSLGSKDRGSETQYF
TRBD2	TRBV5-8	TRBJ2-7	-	TGTGCCAGCAGCGGGTTGGGACTAGCGGGGGGTGACCCCTACGAGCAGTACTTC	CASSGLGLAGGDPYEQYF
TRBD1	TRBV19	TRBJ2-7	-	TGTGCCAGCGCCGCCGGGACAGGGGGTTCCTACGAGCAGTACTTC	CASAAGTGGSYEQYF
TRBD1	TRBV4-1	TRBJ1-1	-	TGCGCCAGCAGCCTGCTGGTAGGGGACAGGAAGAACACTGAAGCTTTCTTT	CASSLLVGDRKNTEAFF
TRBD2	TRBV11-2	TRBJ2-3	-	TGTGCCAGCAGCTTAGATCGGGCTAGCGGGGGGTTAACAGATACGCAGTATTTT	CASSLDRASGGLTDTQYF
-	TRBV10-3	TRBJ2-3	-	TGTGCCATCAGTGAGTCCCGGGGGGCCCAGCTAAGCACAGATACGCAGTATTTT	CAISESRGAQLSTDTQYF
-	TRBV10-2	TRBJ2-2	-	TGCGCCAGCAGTGAGTCTCGGTTCGGGGAGCTGTTTTTT	CASSESRFGELFF
-	TRBV6-6	TRBJ1-1	-	TGTGCCAGCACCACGGGGAACACTGAAGCTTTCTTT	CASTTGNTEAFF
TRBD2	TRBV27	TRBJ2-2	-	TGTGCCAGCAGTATAGGACTAGTAATTACCGGGGAGCTGTTTTTT	CASSIGLVITGELFF
-	TRBV7-9	TRBJ2-2	once	TGTGCCAGCAGCCTCCTCGGGCGGACAGAGAACACCGGGGAGCTGTTTTTT	CASSLLGRTENTGELFF
-	TRBV13	TRBJ1-2	-	TGTGCCAGCAGCTTTCAAGGGGGTAATCATGGCTACACCTTC	CASSFQGGNHGYTF
-	TRBV9	TRBJ2-5	-	TGTGCCAGCAGCTCCACTCGTCCGGGAAAAGAGACCCAGTACTTC	CASSSTRPGKETQYF
-	TRBV2	TRBJ2-2	-	TGTGCCAGCAATCCCCTGTCAGGTACCGGGGAGCTGTTTTTT	CASNPLSGTGELFF
-	TRBV27	TRBJ1-4	-	TGTGCCAGCAGTTTGGGAGGTCTTAATGAAAAACTGTTTTTT	CASSLGGLNEKLFF
-	TRBV5-8	TRBJ1-1	-	TGTGCCAGCAGCTTGGTCGTTCGTCTCCAGGCTACGAACACTGAAGCTTTCTTT	CASSLVVRLQATNTEAFF
-	TRBV9	TRBJ1-4	-	TGTGCCAGCAGCCCCCGGGAGAGACCGAATGAAAAACTGTTTTTT	CASSPRERPNEKLFF
-	TRBV14	TRBJ1-3	-	TGTGCCAGCAGCCAAGTAGGGGGATTTAACACCATATATTTT	CASSQVGGFNTIYF
TRBD1	TRBV5-6	TRBJ2-1	-	TGTGCCAGCAGCCCGGGGACAGACAATGAGCAGTTCTTC	CASSPGTDNEQFF